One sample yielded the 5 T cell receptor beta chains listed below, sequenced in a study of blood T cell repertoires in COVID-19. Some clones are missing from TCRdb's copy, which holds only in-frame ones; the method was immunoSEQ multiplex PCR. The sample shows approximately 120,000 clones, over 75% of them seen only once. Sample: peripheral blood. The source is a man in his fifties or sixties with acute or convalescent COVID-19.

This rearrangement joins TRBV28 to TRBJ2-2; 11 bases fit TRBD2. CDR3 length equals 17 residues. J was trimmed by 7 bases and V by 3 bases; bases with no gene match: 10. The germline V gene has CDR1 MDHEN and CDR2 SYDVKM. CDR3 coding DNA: TGTGCCAGCAGTTTGTGGGCTAGCGGGAGGAGTGACGGGGAGCTGTTTTTT. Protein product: CASSLWASGRSDGELFF.

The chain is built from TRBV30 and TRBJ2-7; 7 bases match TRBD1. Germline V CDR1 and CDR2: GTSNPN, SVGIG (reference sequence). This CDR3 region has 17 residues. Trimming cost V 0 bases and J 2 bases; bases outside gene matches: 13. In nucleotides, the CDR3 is TGTGCCTGGAGTGTACAGGGGCTGTTACCGAAAGCCTACGAGCAGTACTTC. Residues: CAWSVQGLLPKAYEQYF.

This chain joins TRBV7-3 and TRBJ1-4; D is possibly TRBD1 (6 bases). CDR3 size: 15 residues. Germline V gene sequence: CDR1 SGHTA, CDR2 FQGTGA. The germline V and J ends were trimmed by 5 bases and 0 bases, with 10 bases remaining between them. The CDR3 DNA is TGTGCCAGCAGCCCGACAGGCGCAACTAATGAAAAACTGTTTTTT. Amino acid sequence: CASSPTGATNEKLFF.

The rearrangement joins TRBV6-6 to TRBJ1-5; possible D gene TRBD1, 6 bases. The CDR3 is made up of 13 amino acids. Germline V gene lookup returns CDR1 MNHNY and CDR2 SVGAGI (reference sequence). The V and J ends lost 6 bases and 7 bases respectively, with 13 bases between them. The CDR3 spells CASRSKGEQPQHF. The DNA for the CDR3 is TGTGCCAGCAGATCTAAGGGGGAACAGCCCCAGCATTTT.

CDR3 residues: CASTRMYSNQPQHF. CDR3 nucleotides: TGTGCCAGCACGAGAATGTATAGCAATCAGCCCCAGCATTTT. V usage is TRBV5-4 and J usage is TRBJ1-5; D call uncertain. V lost 6 bases to trimming and J lost 0 bases, with 10 bases between them. CDR1 and CDR2 from the germline V gene are SGHNT and YYREEE (reference sequence). The CDR3 sequence is 14 residues long. The full variable domain, completed using reference TRBV5-4 and TRBJ1-5, is ETGVTQSPTHLIKTRGQQVTLRCSSQSGHNTVSWYQQALGQGPQFIFQYYREEENGRGNFPPRFSGLQFPNYSSELNVNALELDDSALYLCASTRMYSNQPQHFGDGTRLSIL.